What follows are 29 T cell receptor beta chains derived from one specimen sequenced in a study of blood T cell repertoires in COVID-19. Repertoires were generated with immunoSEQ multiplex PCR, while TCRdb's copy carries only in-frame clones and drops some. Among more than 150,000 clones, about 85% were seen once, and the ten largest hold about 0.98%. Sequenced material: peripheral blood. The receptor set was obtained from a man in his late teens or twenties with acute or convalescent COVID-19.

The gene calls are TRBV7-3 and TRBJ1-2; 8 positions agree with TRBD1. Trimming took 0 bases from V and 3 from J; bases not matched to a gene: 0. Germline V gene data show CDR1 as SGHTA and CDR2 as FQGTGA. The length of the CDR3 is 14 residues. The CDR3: CASSLTGQDYGYTF. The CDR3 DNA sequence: TGTGCCAGCAGCTTAACGGGACAGGACTATGGCTACACCTTC.

The CDR3 DNA follows: TGTGCCTGGAGTCCAGGGGTAGGGACTAGCGCCTACGAGCAGTACTTC. Translating gives CAWSPGVGTSAYEQYF. The V gene is TRBV30, the J gene TRBJ2-7; TRBD2 agrees at 10 bases. V was clipped by 2 bases and J by 2 bases; unmatched bases: 9. CDR1 and CDR2 from the germline V gene are GTSNPN and SVGIG (reference sequence). The CDR3 sequence is 16 residues long.

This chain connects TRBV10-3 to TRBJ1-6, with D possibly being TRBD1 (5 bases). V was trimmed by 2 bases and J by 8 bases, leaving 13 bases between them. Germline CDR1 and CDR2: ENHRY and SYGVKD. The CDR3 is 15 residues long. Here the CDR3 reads CAISEGARGDSPLHF. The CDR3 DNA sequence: TGTGCCATCAGTGAGGGGGCTCGGGGGGATTCACCCCTCCACTTT.

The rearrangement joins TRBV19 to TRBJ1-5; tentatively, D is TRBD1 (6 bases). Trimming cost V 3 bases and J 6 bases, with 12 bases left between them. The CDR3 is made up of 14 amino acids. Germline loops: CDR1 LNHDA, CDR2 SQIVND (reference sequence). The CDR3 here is CASSILQGAQPQHF. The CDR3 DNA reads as TGTGCCAGTAGTATCCTACAGGGTGCTCAGCCCCAGCATTTT.

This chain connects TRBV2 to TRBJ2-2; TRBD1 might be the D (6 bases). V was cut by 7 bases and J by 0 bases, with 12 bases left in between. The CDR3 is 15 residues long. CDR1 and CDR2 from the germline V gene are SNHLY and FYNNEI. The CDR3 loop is CASKPQGTNTGELFF. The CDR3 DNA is TGTGCCAGCAAACCCCAGGGGACGAACACCGGGGAGCTGTTTTTT.

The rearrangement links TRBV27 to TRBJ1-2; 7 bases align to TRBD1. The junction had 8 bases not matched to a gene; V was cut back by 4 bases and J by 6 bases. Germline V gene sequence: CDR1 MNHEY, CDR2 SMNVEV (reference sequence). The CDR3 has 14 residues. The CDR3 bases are TGTGCCAGCAGTTACCTGGACAGGCGTGATGGCTACACCTTC. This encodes CASSYLDRRDGYTF.

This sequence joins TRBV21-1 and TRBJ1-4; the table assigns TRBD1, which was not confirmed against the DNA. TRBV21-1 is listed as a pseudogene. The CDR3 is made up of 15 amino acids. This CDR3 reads CASKIDNPVNEKLFF. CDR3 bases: TGTGCCAGCAAGATAGACAATCCGGTGAACGAAAAACTGTTTTTT.

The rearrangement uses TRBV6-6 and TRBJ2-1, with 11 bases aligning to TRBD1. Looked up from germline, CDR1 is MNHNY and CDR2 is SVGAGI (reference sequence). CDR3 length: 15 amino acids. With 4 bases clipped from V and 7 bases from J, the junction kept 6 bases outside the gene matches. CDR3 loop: CASSSQDRGRNEQFF. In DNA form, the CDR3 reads TGTGCCAGCAGTTCCCAGGACAGGGGGCGGAATGAGCAGTTCTTC.

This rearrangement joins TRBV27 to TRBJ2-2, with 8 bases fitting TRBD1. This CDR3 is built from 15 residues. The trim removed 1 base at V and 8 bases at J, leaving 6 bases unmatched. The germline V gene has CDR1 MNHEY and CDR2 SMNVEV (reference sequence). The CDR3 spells CASSLFNRGAGELFF. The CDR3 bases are TGTGCCAGCAGTTTATTCAACAGGGGGGCGGGGGAGCTGTTTTTT.

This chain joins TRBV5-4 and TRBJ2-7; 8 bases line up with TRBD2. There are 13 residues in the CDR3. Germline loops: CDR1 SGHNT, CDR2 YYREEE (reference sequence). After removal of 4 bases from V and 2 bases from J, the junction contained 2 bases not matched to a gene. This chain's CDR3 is CASSRGGTYEQYF. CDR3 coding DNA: TGTGCCAGCAGCCGCGGGGGGACCTACGAGCAGTACTTC.

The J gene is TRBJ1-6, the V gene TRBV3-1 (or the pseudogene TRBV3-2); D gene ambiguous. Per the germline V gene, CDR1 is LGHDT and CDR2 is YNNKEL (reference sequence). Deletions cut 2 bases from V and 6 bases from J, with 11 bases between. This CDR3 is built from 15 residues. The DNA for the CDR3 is TGTGCCAGCAGCCAAAGCGGGAACTCTAATTCACCCCTCCACTTT. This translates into CASSQSGNSNSPLHF.

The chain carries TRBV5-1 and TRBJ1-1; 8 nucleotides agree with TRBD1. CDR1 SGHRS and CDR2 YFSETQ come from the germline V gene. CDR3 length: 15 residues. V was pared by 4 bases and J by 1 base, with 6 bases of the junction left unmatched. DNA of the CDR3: TGCGCCAGCAGCGTCGGGACAGGCGGGAACACTGAAGCTTTCTTT. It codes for CASSVGTGGNTEAFF.

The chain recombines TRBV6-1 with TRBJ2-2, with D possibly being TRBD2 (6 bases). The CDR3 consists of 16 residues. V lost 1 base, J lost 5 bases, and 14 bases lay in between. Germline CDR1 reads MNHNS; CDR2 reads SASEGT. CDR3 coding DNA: TGTGCCAGCAGTGAAGACGGGGGATTTGGTACCGGGGAGCTGTTTTTT. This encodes CASSEDGGFGTGELFF.

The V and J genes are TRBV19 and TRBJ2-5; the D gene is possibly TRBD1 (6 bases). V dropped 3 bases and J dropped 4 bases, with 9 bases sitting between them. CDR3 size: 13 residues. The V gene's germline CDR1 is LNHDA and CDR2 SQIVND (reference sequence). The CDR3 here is CASSISGVETQYF. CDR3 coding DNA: TGTGCCAGTAGTATCTCAGGGGTAGAGACCCAGTACTTC.

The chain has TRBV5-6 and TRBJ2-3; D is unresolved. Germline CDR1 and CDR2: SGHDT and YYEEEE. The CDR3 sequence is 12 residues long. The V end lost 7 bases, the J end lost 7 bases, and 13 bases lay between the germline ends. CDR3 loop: CASQDWLNTQYF. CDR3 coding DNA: TGTGCCAGCCAAGACTGGCTAAATACGCAGTATTTT.

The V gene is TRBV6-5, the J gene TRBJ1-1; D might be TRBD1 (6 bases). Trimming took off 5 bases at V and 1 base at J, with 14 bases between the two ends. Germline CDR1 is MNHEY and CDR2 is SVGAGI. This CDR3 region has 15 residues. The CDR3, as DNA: TGTGCCAGCAGTCCTTACAGGGACGGGAACACTGAAGCTTTCTTT. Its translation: CASSPYRDGNTEAFF.

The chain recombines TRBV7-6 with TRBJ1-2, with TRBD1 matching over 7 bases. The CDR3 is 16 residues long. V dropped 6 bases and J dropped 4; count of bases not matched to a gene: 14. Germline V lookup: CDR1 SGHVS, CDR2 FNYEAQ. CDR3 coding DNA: TGTGCCAGCAGTCCTTCGTCCGCCAGGGGGGCCTATGGCTACACCTTC. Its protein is CASSPSSARGAYGYTF.

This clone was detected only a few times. CDR3 DNA sequence: TGTGCCAGCAGTGGGAGCGGGGGACCCACAGATACGCAGTATTTT. It specifies CASSGSGGPTDTQYF. This chain joins TRBV6-4 and TRBJ2-3; 8 bases match TRBD2. Germline CDR1 is MRHNA and CDR2 is SNTAGT. This CDR3 has 15 residues. J lost 2 bases, V lost 4 bases, and 5 bases had no gene match.

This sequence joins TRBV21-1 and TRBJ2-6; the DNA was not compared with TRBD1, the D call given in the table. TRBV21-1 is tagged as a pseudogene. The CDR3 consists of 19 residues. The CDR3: CASSTPRTGPMGGANVLTF. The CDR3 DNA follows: TGTGCCAGCAGCACCCCCAGGACAGGGCCCATGGGGGGGGCCAACGTCCTGACTTTC.

CDR3 DNA: TGTGCCAGCAGCCAGGACTACTTAACAAGAGAGACCCAGTACTTC. This translates into CASSQDYLTRETQYF. The rearrangement joins TRBV4-2 to TRBJ2-5, with a possible D match to TRBD2 (6 bases). Trimming shortened V by 3 bases and J by 4 bases, and 15 bases separated the two germline ends. This CDR3 is built from 15 residues. CDR1 and CDR2 from the germline V gene are LGHNA and YNFKEQ.

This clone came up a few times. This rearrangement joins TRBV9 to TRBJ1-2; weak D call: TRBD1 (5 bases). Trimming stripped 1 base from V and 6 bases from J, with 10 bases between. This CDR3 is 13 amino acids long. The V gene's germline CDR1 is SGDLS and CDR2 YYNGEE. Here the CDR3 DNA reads TGTGCCAGCAGCGTATTAGGGGCGGATGGCTACACCTTC. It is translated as CASSVLGADGYTF.

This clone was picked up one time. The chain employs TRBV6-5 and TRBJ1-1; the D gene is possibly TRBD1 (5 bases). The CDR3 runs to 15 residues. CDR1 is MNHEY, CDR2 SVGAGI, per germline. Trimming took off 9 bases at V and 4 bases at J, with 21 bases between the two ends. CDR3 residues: CASSRAPDISTEAFF. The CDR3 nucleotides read TGTGCCAGTTCAAGAGCTCCGGACATATCCACTGAAGCTTTCTTT.

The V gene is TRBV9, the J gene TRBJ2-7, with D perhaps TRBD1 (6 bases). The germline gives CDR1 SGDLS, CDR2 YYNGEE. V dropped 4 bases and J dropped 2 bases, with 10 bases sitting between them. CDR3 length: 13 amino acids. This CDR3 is CASSPTGPYEQYF. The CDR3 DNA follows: TGTGCCAGCAGCCCGACAGGTCCCTACGAGCAGTACTTC.

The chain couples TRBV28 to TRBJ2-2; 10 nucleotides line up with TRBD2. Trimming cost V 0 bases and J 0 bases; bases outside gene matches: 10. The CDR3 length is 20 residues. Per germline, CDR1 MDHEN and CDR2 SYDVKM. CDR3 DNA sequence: TGTGCCAGCAGTTTATGGTATGAGCGGGGGGGAGGAGCGAACACCGGGGAGCTGTTTTTT. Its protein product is CASSLWYERGGGANTGELFF.

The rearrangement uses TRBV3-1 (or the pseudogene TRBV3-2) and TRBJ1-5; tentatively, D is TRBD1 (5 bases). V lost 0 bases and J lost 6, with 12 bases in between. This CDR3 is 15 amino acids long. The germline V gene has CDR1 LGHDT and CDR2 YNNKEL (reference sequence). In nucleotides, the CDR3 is TGTGCCAGCAGCCAAGATCGGGCAGGGCTTCAGCCCCAGCATTTT. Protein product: CASSQDRAGLQPQHF.

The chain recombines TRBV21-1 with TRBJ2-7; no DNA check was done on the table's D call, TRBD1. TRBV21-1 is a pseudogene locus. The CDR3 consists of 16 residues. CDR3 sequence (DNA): TGTGCCAGCAGCAACCTCTCCCAGGGTAACGGCTACGAGCAGTACGTC. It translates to CASSNLSQGNGYEQYV.

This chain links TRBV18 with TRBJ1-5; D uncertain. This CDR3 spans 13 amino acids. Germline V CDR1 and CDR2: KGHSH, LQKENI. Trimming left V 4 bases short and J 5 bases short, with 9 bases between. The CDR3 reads CASSLSIDQPQHF. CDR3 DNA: TGTGCCAGCTCACTCAGTATTGATCAGCCCCAGCATTTT.

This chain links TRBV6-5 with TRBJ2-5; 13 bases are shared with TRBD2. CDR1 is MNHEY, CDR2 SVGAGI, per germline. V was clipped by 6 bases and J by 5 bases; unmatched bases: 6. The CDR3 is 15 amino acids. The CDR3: CASRTSGGASETQYF. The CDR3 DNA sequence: TGTGCCAGCAGAACTAGCGGGGGGGCCTCGGAGACCCAGTACTTC.

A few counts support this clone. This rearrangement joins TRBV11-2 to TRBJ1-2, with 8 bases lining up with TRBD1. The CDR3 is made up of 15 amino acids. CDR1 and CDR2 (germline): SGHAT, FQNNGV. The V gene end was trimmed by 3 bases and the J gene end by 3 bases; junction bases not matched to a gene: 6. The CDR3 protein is CASSLSGTGDYGYTF. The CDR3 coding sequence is TGTGCCAGCAGCTTGTCCGGGACAGGAGACTATGGCTACACCTTC.